This T cell receptor beta chain was profiled in a study of beta chain features in type 1 diabetes. Study conclusions and caveats: The influence of HLA type on TCRB rearrangement stayed undetermined. Moderate yet significant TCRB CDR3 shortening was seen in Type 1 diabetes patients in all four CD4+ subsets.

Every bit of the isolated RNA underwent reverse transcription, so sequencing read expressed TCRB transcripts. The repertoire was sequenced with immunoSEQ multiplex PCR; TCRdb's copy has only in-frame clones and lacks some. The repertoire holds about 700,000 clones, around an eighth seen once, with approximately 0.02% in the top ten. A heparinised blood draw that averaged roughly 110 mL was obtained once from each donor. Purity (above 95%) was reached by all sorted populations. The germline V gene encodes CDR1 SGDLS and CDR2 YYNGEE. The CDR3 covers 12 residues. In its sample, this clone was seen a few times. Its antigen is currently unknown. One junction end does not reproduce the germline sequence, and a read error may be involved.

The source is a man aged 18 to 30 with type 1 diabetes. This sequence joins TRBV9 and TRBJ1-4; no definite D call. The material sequenced was naive CD4+ T cells from blood. DNA of the CDR3: TGTGCCAGCAGCGTAGATGGCGGAAAACTGTATTTT. Its translation is CASSVDGGKLYF.